The table lists the clone carrying this T cell receptor (beta chain) with many counts. TCRdb re-called the 5' RACE reads through MiXCR, storing one row per CDR3 protein. The sample lists 14,000 or so distinct CDR3 sequences, 13% occurring once. This specimen comes from a study of neurological immune-mediated disorders. This receptor was obtained from a female donor with HTLV-1-associated myelopathy (HAM/TSP). The sequencing sample was made of CD8+ T cells from blood.

Written as DNA, the CDR3 is TGTGCCAGCAGTCCTGGACTAGCGTGGTCCGAGCAGTACTTC. Protein sequence: CASSPGLAWSEQYF. V and J are TRBV12-3 or TRBV12-4 and TRBJ2-7; 9 bases are shared with TRBD2. The CDR3 extends over 14 amino acids. J was trimmed by 6 bases and V by 5 bases; bases with no gene match: 8.